Below are 17 T cell receptor beta chains sequenced from a single sample in a study of cytomegalovirus exposure and HLA in healthy donors. The repertoire was sequenced with immunoSEQ multiplex PCR; TCRdb's copy has only in-frame clones and lacks some. The sample consists of roughly 270,000 clones, around 87% of them appearing once. The sample was PBMCs. The source is a woman in her late teens or twenties in good health and CMV-seronegative.

The chain is built from TRBV19 and TRBJ2-4; TRBD1 matches at 9 bases. This CDR3 contains 13 residues. The J segment lost 6 bases and the V segment lost 6 bases, leaving 3 bases of the junction unmatched. Germline lookup yields CDR1 LNHDA and CDR2 SQIVND (reference sequence). Here the CDR3 reads CASSPDRGNIQYF. The CDR3 DNA sequence: TGTGCCAGTAGCCCGGACAGGGGAAACATTCAGTACTTC.

The genes are TRBV9 and TRBJ2-2, with 7 bases matching TRBD2. V was clipped by 0 bases and J by 7 bases; unmatched bases: 6. The CDR3 sequence is 15 residues long. CDR1 is SGDLS and CDR2 is YYNGEE in the germline V gene. CDR3 DNA sequence: TGTGCCAGCAGCGTAGAGGCGGGAGCGGACGGGGAGCTGTTTTTT. It is translated as CASSVEAGADGELFF. Full variable domain (remainder filled in from reference TRBV9 and TRBJ2-2): DSGVTQTPKHLITATGQRVTLRCSPRSGDLSVYWYQQSLDQGLQFLIQYYNGEERAKGNILERFSAQQFPDLHSELNLSSLELGDSALYFCASSVEAGADGELFFGEGSRLTVL.

The genes are TRBV5-5 and TRBJ1-2; D ambiguous. This CDR3 is 13 amino acids long. V shed 4 bases and J shed 8 bases, with 15 bases lying between them. CDR1 SGHKS and CDR2 YYEKEE come from the germline V gene (reference sequence). CDR3 bases: TGTGCCAGCAGCCCGGGCGACCGACTAGGCTACACCTTC. This translates into CASSPGDRLGYTF.

There are a few counts of this clone. The chain combines TRBV30 with TRBJ1-6; weak D call: TRBD1 (6 bases). The length of the CDR3 is 15 residues. Germline V CDR1 and CDR2: GTSNPN, SVGIG (reference sequence). V was cut by 2 bases and J by 9 bases, with 17 bases left in between. The CDR3, as DNA: TGTGCCTGGAGTCCACATTCAGGGGAGAGTTCACCCCTCCACTTT. Residues: CAWSPHSGESSPLHF.

The chain employs TRBV28 and TRBJ1-1; TRBD1 aligns across 7 bases. CDR3 size: 12 residues. CDR1 and CDR2 (germline): MDHEN, SYDVKM. V trimming: 6 bases; J trimming: 11 bases; junction bases outside the gene matches: 9. DNA for the CDR3: TGTGCCAGCAGCAAAAGGGGGCTCCGGGCTTTCTTT. This encodes CASSKRGLRAFF.

The chain links TRBV7-2 to TRBJ2-7; TRBD1 matches at 9 bases. Trimming cost V 4 bases and J 6 bases; bases outside gene matches: 13. In germline, CDR1 is SGHTA, CDR2 FQGNSA. The CDR3 is made up of 16 amino acids. The DNA of the CDR3 is TGTGCCAGCAGCTACTTAACCCGGGGGACAGGGACCGAGCAGTACTTC. This gives the protein CASSYLTRGTGTEQYF.

This rearrangement joins TRBV5-1 to TRBJ2-5; perhaps TRBD1 as D (6 bases). Trimming removed 3 bases from V and 4 bases from J, with 19 bases in between. The CDR3 consists of 16 residues. The germline CDR1 and CDR2 sequences are SGHRS and YFSETQ. CDR3 DNA: TGCGCCAGCAGCTATTCGGCACAGGGAAGGGGAGAGACCCAGTACTTC. This translates into CASSYSAQGRGETQYF.

The chain links TRBV7-4 to TRBJ2-7, with 15 bases fitting TRBD2. This CDR3 has 18 residues. Losses at the gene ends were 5 bases for V and 1 base for J; bases not matched to a gene: 9. The germline CDR1 and CDR2 sequences are SGHVT and SQSDAQ. The CDR3 DNA sequence: TGTGCCAGCAGCCCACGGACTAGCGGGAGGGCCGGGTCCTACGAGCAGTACTTC. Amino acid sequence: CASSPRTSGRAGSYEQYF.

The rearrangement links TRBV9 to TRBJ2-7, with 8 bases aligning to TRBD2. With 3 bases clipped from V and 0 bases from J, the junction kept 5 bases outside the gene matches. The CDR3 has 15 amino acids. CDR1 is SGDLS, CDR2 YYNGEE, per germline. The CDR3 region is CASSAREAPSYEQYF. As DNA, the CDR3 is TGTGCCAGCAGCGCGCGGGAGGCCCCCTCCTACGAGCAGTACTTC.

The chain joins TRBV7-2 to TRBJ2-2, with 15 bases that match TRBD2. The V segment lost 5 bases and the J segment 4 bases; nucleotides outside the gene matches: 11. Per the germline V gene, CDR1 is SGHTA and CDR2 is FQGNSA. There are 19 residues in the CDR3. CDR3 bases: TGTGCCAGCAGCCAGTGGAGGACTAGCGGGAGGGCCGGCACCGGGGAGCTGTTTTTT. It is translated as CASSQWRTSGRAGTGELFF.

The chain uses TRBV18 and TRBJ2-7, with 12 nucleotides matching TRBD1. The ends lost 2 bases at V and 6 bases at J; junction bases unmatched: 8. Germline values: CDR1 KGHSH, CDR2 LQKENI. This CDR3 contains 16 residues. The CDR3 sequence is CASSPSLGTGGIEQYF. CDR3 in DNA: TGTGCCAGCTCACCATCCCTTGGGACAGGGGGCATCGAGCAGTACTTC.

The chain has TRBV2 and TRBJ1-6, with D perhaps TRBD1 (5 bases). CDR1 is SNHLY and CDR2 is FYNNEI in the germline V gene. The CDR3 is 12 amino acids. Between the trimmed V and J ends, which lost 6 bases and 16 bases, there was a span of 16 bases. CDR3 nucleotide sequence: TGTGCCAGCAGGGATAGGAGCGGGGCGCTCCACTTT. It yields the protein CASRDRSGALHF.

DNA for the CDR3: TGTGCCAGCAGCGAACCCTCGCCGGTCCGCACCGGGGAGCTGTTTTTT. It encodes CASSEPSPVRTGELFF. J is TRBJ2-2 and V is TRBV5-6; D is uncertain. Germline V gives CDR1 SGHDT, CDR2 YYEEEE. CDR3 length equals 16 residues. V gave up 4 bases and J gave up 4 bases, with 17 bases separating them.

J is TRBJ1-2 and V is TRBV10-3, with D perhaps TRBD1 (6 bases). Germline assignment: CDR1 ENHRY and CDR2 SYGVKD. Trimming stripped 7 bases from V and 4 bases from J, with 19 bases between. This CDR3 is built from 15 residues. The chain's CDR3 is CAINDPDRFGYGYTF. The CDR3, as DNA: TGTGCCATCAACGACCCAGACAGGTTTGGCTATGGCTACACCTTC.

The chain joins TRBV5-1 to TRBJ2-7; D is uncertain. Germline assignment: CDR1 SGHRS and CDR2 YFSETQ. V was pared by 3 bases and J by 1 base, with 8 bases between. The CDR3 runs to 13 residues. The CDR3 sequence: CASSSHLSYEQYF. In DNA, the CDR3 is TGCGCCAGCAGCTCCCACTTGTCCTACGAGCAGTACTTC.

J is TRBJ2-2 and V is TRBV5-6; D might be TRBD2 (6 bases). CDR1 and CDR2 (germline): SGHDT, YYEEEE. The CDR3 extends over 14 amino acids. Trimming took off 5 bases at V and 0 bases at J, with 8 bases between the two ends. This CDR3 is CASRWGANTGELFF. In DNA, the CDR3 is TGTGCCAGCAGATGGGGGGCGAACACCGGGGAGCTGTTTTTT.

This clone has more than one count but fewer than ten. CDR3 amino acids: CASRSGTDNSPLHF. The CDR3, as DNA: TGCGCCAGCAGGTCCGGGACAGATAATTCACCCCTCCACTTT. V and J are TRBV4-1 and TRBJ1-6, with TRBD1 matching 7 bases. J gave up 5 bases and V 6 bases, and 4 bases lay outside the gene matches. Germline CDR1 is MGHRA and CDR2 is YSYEKL. This CDR3 comprises 14 residues.